This T cell receptor beta chain was captured by sequencing in a study of radiotherapy plus CTLA-4 blockade in lung cancer. Germline V gene sequence: CDR1 LNHNV, CDR2 YYDKDF (reference sequence). Between the trimmed V and J ends, which lost 1 base and 1 base, there was a span of 5 bases. The CDR3 spans 14 residues. Method: immunoSEQ multiplex PCR; TCRdb's copy keeps in-frame clones and lacks some. The repertoire holds over 85,000 clones, with 88% as singletons. This receptor was obtained from a human donor with non-small cell lung cancer that progressed on radiotherapy plus ipilimumab. V is TRBV15 and J is TRBJ1-3; D gene uncertain. Source: peripheral blood, taken from a patient treated with radiotherapy plus ipilimumab. CDR3 protein: CATSRGDSGNTIYF. Here the CDR3 DNA reads TGTGCCACCAGCAGAGGTGATTCTGGAAACACCATATATTTT.